This paragraph covers one T cell receptor beta chain sequence. The sample comes from a study of T cell changes during pregnancy in multiple sclerosis. The method was immunoSEQ multiplex PCR; TCRdb's version includes in-frame clones alone and lacks a portion of them. The repertoire holds approximately 47,000 clones, with around nine tenths as singletons. The CDR3 is 18 amino acids. Germline-derived CDR1 and CDR2 are SGHNT and YYREEE (reference sequence). The V end lost 3 bases, the J end lost 4 bases, and 22 bases lay between the germline ends. The clonotype comes from a female donor with multiple sclerosis, enrolled in a pregnancy study. The sample here was peripheral blood, taken in the first trimester of pregnancy. The rearrangement joins TRBV5-4 to TRBJ2-2; possibly TRBD2 for D (6 bases). Here the CDR3 DNA reads TGTGCCAGCAGCTCAGACATGCGTTCTACGCGGGGCACCGGGGAGCTGTTTTTT. It translates to CASSSDMRSTRGTGELFF.